Below, one TCR beta chain is given with its context. Its antigen is currently unknown. PCR amplification relied on 60 Vbeta primers (plus 13 Jbeta primers). In the authors' methods: A later analysis tallied 75 million to 80 million unique TCR beta chains, about 9.9 million of them shared. Assay used: immunoSEQ multiplex PCR; TCRdb lists only in-frame clones, some missing. The V and J calls and clone size were taken over from that table, and D and trimming were inferred from the DNA. The sample lists about 190,000 clones, around 83% occurring once. The record originates from a study of cytomegalovirus exposure and HLA in healthy donors. General observations from the study: The study dropped some indistinguishable V segments, TRBV6-2 and TRBV6-3 among them. Prediction of most subjects' HLA-A and HLA-B alleles by TCR beta sequences was reportedly accurate. There were under 200 TCR beta chains listed as cytomegalovirus-associated.

Per germline, CDR1 SGHDT and CDR2 YYEEEE. This CDR3 comprises 15 residues. The V and J genes are TRBV5-6 and TRBJ2-5; 7 bases fit TRBD2. The J call may be faulty, since TRBJ2-7 better matches the DNA end. The sequence was obtained from a young woman in good health and CMV-seronegative. Sequencing input: PBMCs. CDR3 nucleotides: TGTGCCAGCAGCATAAGCGGGATCCCCGCCTACGAGCAGTACTTC. Its translation is CASSISGIPAYEQYF.